These 11 T cell receptor beta chains share one sample of origin, sequenced in a study of control samples from healthy donors and cancer patients. The assay was immunoSEQ multiplex PCR, and TCRdb's table has in-frame clones only and misses some. The sample holds around 96,000 clones, 85% to 95% seen once. Sequencing was performed on blood. The receptors here all came from a man between 18 and 29 years old in good health.

V gene TRBV5-1 combines with J gene TRBJ1-6; 8 bases agree with TRBD1. CDR1 is SGHRS and CDR2 is YFSETQ in the germline V gene. V was pared by 1 base and J by 7 bases, with 4 bases of the junction left unmatched. The CDR3 length is 15 residues. CDR3 protein: CASSLLDRANSPLHF. Written as DNA, the CDR3 is TGCGCCAGCAGCTTGTTGGACAGGGCAAATTCACCCCTCCACTTT.

The genes are TRBV10-3 and TRBJ1-2; no clear D gene. Trimming removed 4 bases from V and 5 bases from J, with 11 bases in between. Germline V CDR1 and CDR2: ENHRY, SYGVKD. CDR3 size: 13 residues. The CDR3 DNA reads as TGTGCCATCAGTGGCGGCTCGGGGTATGGCTACACCTTC. Translating gives CAISGGSGYGYTF.

The J gene is TRBJ2-7, the V gene TRBV30, with D tentatively TRBD2 (5 bases). Germline V gene data show CDR1 as GTSNPN and CDR2 as SVGIG (reference sequence). The CDR3 runs to 16 residues. The V end was cut by 2 bases, the J end by 2 bases, with 19 bases between. The CDR3 sequence: CAWSKGVGWGPYEQYF. Here the CDR3 DNA reads TGTGCCTGGAGTAAGGGAGTGGGTTGGGGTCCCTACGAGCAGTACTTC. The variable domain in full, with the rest retrieved from reference TRBV30 and TRBJ2-7, is SQTIHQWPATLVQPVGSPLSLECTVEGTSNPNLYWYRQAAGRGLQLLFYSVGIGQISSEVPQNLSASRPQDRQFILSSKKLLLSDSGFYLCAWSKGVGWGPYEQYFGPGTRLTVT.

This chain connects TRBV27 to TRBJ2-1, with TRBD1 matching 10 bases. The germline V gene has CDR1 MNHEY and CDR2 SMNVEV (reference sequence). V trimming: 2 bases; J trimming: 10 bases; junction bases outside the gene matches: 26. CDR3 length: 21 amino acids. CDR3 residues: CASSLNPQETGGYPDPTEQFF. The CDR3 DNA is TGTGCCAGCAGTTTAAACCCACAAGAGACAGGGGGCTACCCAGACCCTACGGAGCAGTTCTTC.

This chain uses TRBV2 with TRBJ2-1; possible D gene TRBD2, 6 bases. The germline CDR1 and CDR2 sequences are SNHLY and FYNNEI. This CDR3 comprises 15 residues. V lost 9 bases and J lost 7, with 22 bases in between. Here the CDR3 DNA reads TGTGCCAGTGACCCCCGGGCCACGGCGGGGAATGAGCAGTTCTTC. Amino acids: CASDPRATAGNEQFF.

The genes are TRBV6-6 and TRBJ1-2; possibly TRBD1 for D (5 bases). The CDR3 is 16 residues long. Per germline, CDR1 MNHNY and CDR2 SVGAGI (reference sequence). With 7 bases removed from V and 0 bases from J, the gap between germline ends came to 18 bases. The CDR3 DNA follows: TGTGCCAGCACCCCCCCGCGGGGGTCCACTAACTATGGCTACACCTTC. Its translation is CASTPPRGSTNYGYTF.

This rearrangement joins TRBV5-8 to TRBJ2-4; D is undetermined. Deletions cut 1 base from V and 8 bases from J, with 4 bases between. This CDR3 is built from 11 residues. Germline-derived CDR1 and CDR2 are SGHTS and YDEGEE. The DNA for the CDR3 is TGTGCCAGCAGCTTGAGCCACATTCAGTACTTC. Its protein is CASSLSHIQYF.

J is TRBJ2-7 and V is TRBV6-1; 12 bases fit TRBD1. The trim removed 3 bases at V and 6 bases at J, leaving 9 bases unmatched. The CDR3 length is 16 residues. Looked up from germline, CDR1 is MNHNS and CDR2 is SASEGT. The DNA for the CDR3 is TGTGCCAGCAGTGAGGGGACAGGGACAGGGGGCTCCGAGCAGTACTTC. This translates into CASSEGTGTGGSEQYF.

The chain combines TRBV6-5 with TRBJ1-3; no definite D call. The V and J ends lost 9 bases and 4 bases respectively, with 7 bases between them. Germline V lookup: CDR1 MNHEY, CDR2 SVGAGI. The length of the CDR3 is 11 residues. The CDR3 reads CASMNGNTIYF. The CDR3, as DNA: TGTGCCAGTATGAACGGAAACACCATATATTTT.

The chain links TRBV7-3 to TRBJ2-1, with no clear D. Germline values: CDR1 SGHTA, CDR2 FQGTGA. The CDR3 covers 14 residues. Trimming took off 5 bases at V and 5 bases at J, with 13 bases between the two ends. The DNA of the CDR3 is TGTGCCAGCAGCCCCGGACGGATGAACAATGAGCAGTTCTTC. It encodes CASSPGRMNNEQFF.

This clone has only one observation. This chain joins TRBV6-2 or TRBV6-3 and TRBJ1-5; unclear D gene. CDR3 size: 14 residues. Looked up from germline, CDR1 is MNHEY and CDR2 is SVGEGT. V was clipped by 4 bases and J by 0 bases, with 7 bases between them. The CDR3: CASSLLNSNQPQHF. The CDR3, as DNA: TGTGCCAGCAGTTTACTAAATAGCAATCAGCCCCAGCATTTT.